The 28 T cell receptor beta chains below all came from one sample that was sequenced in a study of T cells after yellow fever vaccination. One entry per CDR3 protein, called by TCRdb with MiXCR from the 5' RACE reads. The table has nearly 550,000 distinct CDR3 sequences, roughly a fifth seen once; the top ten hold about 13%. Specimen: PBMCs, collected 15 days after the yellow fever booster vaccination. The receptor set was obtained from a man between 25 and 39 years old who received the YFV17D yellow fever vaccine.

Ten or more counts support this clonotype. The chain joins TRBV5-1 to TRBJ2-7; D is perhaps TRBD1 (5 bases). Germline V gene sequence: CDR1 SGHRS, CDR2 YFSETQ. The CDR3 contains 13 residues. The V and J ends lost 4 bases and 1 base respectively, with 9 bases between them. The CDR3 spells CASSPTGSYEQYF. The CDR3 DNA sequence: TGCGCCAGCAGCCCTACAGGATCCTACGAGCAGTACTTC.

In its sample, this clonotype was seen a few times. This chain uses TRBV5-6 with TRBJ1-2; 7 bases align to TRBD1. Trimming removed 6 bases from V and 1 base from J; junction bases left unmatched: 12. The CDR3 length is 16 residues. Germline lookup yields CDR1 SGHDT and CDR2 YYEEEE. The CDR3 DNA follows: TGTGCCAGCACCCGAGCCGGGACAGAGAATAACTATGGCTACACCTTC. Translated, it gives CASTRAGTENNYGYTF.

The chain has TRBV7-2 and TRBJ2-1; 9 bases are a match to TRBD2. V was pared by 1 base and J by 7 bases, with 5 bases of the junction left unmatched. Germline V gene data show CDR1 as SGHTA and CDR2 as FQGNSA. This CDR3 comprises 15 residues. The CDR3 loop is CASSLGVAGANEQFF. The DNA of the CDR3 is TGTGCCAGCAGCTTAGGGGTAGCGGGAGCGAATGAGCAGTTCTTC.

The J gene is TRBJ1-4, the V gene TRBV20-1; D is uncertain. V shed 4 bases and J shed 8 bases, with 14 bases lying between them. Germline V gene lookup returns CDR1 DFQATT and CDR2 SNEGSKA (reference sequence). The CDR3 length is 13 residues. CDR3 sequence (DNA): TGCAGTGCTATAGACTCGAGTGTAGAAAAACTGTTTTTT. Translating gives CSAIDSSVEKLFF.

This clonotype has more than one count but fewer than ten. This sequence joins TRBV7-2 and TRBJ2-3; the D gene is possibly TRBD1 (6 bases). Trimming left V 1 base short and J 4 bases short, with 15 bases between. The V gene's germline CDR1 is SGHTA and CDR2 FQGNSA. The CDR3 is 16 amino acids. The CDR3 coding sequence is TGTGCCAGCAGCTTAGTTGGGCAGGGGCTATCAGATACGCAGTATTTT. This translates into CASSLVGQGLSDTQYF.

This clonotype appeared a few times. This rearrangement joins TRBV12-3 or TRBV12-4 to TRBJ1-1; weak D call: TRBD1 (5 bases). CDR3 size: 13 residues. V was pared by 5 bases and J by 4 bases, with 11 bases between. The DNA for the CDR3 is TGTGCCAGCAGTACCAGGGTAGGCACTGAAGCTTTCTTT. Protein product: CASSTRVGTEAFF.

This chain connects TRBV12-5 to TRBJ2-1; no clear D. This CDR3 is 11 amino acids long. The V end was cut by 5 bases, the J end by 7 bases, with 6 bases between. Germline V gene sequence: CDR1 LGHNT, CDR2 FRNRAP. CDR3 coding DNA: TGTGCTAGTGGTGTTCTGAATGAGCAGTTCTTC. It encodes CASGVLNEQFF. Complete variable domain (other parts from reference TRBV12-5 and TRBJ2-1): DARVTQTPRHKVTEMGQEVTMRCQPILGHNTVFWYRQTMMQGLELLAYFRNRAPLDDSGMPKDRFSAEMPDATLATLKIQPSEPRDSAVYFCASGVLNEQFFGPGTRLTVL.

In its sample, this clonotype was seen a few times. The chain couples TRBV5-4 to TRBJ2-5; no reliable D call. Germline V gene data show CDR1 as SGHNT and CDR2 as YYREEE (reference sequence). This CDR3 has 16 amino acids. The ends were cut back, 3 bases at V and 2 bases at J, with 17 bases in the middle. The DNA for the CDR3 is TGTGCCAGCAGCTCGGCCACCGGGTCCAAGCAAGAGACCCAGTACTTC. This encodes CASSSATGSKQETQYF.

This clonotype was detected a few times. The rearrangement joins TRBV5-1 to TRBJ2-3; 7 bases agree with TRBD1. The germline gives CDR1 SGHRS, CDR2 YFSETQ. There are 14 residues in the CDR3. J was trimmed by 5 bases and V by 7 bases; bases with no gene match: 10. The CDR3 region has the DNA TGCGCCAGCTATCCGGGACAGTCAAGAGATACGCAGTATTTT. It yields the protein CASYPGQSRDTQYF. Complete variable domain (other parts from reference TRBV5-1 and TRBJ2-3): KAGVTQTPRYLIKTRGQQVTLSCSPISGHRSVSWYQQTPGQGLQFLFEYFSETQRNKGNFPGRFSGRQFSNSRSEMNVSTLELGDSALYLCASYPGQSRDTQYFGPGTRLTVL.

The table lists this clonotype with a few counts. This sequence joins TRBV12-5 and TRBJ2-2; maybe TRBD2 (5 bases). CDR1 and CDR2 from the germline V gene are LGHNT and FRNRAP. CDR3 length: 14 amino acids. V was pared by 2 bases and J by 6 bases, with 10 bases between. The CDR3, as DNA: TGTGCTAGTGGTTTGCATCAAGCGGCCGGGGAGCTGTTTTTT. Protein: CASGLHQAAGELFF.

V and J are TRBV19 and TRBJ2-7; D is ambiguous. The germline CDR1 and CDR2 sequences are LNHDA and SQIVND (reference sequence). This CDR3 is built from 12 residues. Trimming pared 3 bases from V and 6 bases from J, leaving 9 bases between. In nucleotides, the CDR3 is TGTGCCAGTAGTATGGGGAAGGGCGAGCAGTACTTC. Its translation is CASSMGKGEQYF.

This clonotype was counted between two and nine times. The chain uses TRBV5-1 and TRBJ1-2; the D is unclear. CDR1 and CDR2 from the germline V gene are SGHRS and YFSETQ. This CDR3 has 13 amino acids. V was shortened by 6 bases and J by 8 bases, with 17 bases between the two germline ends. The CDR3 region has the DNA TGCGCCAGCAAGATGACGGCGACTCGGGGCTACACCTTC. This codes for CASKMTATRGYTF.

CDR3 sequence reads: CSVEASGANVLTF. CDR3 bases: TGCAGCGTTGAAGCATCAGGGGCCAACGTCCTGACTTTC. The chain joins TRBV29-1 to TRBJ2-6, with D unresolved. Germline-derived CDR1 and CDR2 are SQVTM and ANQGSEA. There are 13 residues in the CDR3. Trimming removed 1 base at V and 4 bases at J, with 5 bases between.

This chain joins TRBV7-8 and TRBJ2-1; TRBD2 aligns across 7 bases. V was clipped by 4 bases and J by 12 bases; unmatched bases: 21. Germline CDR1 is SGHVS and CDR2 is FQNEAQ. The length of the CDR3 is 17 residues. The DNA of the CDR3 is TGTGCCAGCAGCTGGCCGGTTGGCGGGGGTACCCTTAAGGGGCAGTTCTTC. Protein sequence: CASSWPVGGGTLKGQFF.

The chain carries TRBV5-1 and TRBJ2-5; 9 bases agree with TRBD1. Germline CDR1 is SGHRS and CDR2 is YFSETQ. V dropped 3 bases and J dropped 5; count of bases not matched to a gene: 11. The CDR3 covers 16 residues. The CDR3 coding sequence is TGCGCCAGCAGCTCGCCGGGACAGGGTAAATCGGAGACCCAGTACTTC. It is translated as CASSSPGQGKSETQYF.

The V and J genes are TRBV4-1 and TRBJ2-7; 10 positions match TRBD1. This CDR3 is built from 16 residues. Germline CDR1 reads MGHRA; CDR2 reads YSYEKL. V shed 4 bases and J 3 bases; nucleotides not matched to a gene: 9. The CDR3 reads CASSLSPGQGSYEQYF. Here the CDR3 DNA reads TGCGCCAGCAGCCTTTCACCGGGACAGGGGAGCTACGAGCAGTACTTC.

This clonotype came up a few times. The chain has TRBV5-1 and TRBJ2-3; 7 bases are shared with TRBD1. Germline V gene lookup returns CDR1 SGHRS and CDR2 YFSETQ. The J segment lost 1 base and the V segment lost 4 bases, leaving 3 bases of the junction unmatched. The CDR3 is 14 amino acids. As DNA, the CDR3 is TGCGCCAGCAGCGTCGGACAGGGCACAGATACGCAGTATTTT. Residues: CASSVGQGTDTQYF. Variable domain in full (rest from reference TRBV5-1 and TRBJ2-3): KAGVTQTPRYLIKTRGQQVTLSCSPISGHRSVSWYQQTPGQGLQFLFEYFSETQRNKGNFPGRFSGRQFSNSRSEMNVSTLELGDSALYLCASSVGQGTDTQYFGPGTRLTVL.

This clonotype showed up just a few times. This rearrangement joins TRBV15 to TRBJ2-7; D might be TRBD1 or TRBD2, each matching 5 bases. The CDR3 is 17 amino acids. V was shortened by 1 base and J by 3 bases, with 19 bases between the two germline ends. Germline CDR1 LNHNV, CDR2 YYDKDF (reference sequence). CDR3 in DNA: TGTGCCACCAGCAGAGCTTGGGACCCTCGGAAGGTCTACGAGCAGTACTTC. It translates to CATSRAWDPRKVYEQYF.

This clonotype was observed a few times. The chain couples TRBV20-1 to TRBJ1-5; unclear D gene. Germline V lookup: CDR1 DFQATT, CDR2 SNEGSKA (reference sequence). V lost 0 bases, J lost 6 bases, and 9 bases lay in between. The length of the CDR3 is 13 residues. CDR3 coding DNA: TGCAGTGCTAGAGAGGGTTGGGGTCAGCCCCAGCATTTT. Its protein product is CSAREGWGQPQHF.

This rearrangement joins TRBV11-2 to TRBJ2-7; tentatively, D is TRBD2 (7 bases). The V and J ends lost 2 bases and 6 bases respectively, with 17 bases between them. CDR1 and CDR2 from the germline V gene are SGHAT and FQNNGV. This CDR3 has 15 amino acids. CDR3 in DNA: TGTGCCAGCAGCTTAAGCGTACAGGGAGGGATCGAGCAGTACTTC. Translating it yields CASSLSVQGGIEQYF.

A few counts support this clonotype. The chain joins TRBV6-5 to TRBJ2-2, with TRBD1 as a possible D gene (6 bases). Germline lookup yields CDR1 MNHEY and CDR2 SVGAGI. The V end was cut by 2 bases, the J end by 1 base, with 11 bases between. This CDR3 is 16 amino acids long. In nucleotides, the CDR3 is TGTGCCAGCAGTTACGCCAGGACAGTGAACACCGGGGAGCTGTTTTTT. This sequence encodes CASSYARTVNTGELFF.

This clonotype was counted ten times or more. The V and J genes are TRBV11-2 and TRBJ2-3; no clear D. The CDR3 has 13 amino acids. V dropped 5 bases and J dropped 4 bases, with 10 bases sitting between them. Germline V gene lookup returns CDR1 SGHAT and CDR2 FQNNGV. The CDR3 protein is CASSPRVADTQYF. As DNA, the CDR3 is TGTGCCAGCAGCCCGCGTGTAGCAGATACGCAGTATTTT. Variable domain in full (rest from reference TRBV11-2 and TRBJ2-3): EAGVAQSPRYKIIEKRQSVAFWCNPISGHATLYWYQQILGQGPKLLIQFQNNGVVDDSQLPKDRFSAERLKGVDSTLKIQPAKLEDSAVYLCASSPRVADTQYFGPGTRLTVL.

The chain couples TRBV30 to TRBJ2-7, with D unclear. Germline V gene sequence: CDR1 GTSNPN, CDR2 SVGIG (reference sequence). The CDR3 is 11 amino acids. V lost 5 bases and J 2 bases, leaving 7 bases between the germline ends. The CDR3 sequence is CAWGSPYEQYF. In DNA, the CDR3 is TGTGCCTGGGGATCTCCCTACGAGCAGTACTTC.

The CDR3 sequence: CASSLNAAGTQETQYF. CDR3 DNA: TGCGCCAGCAGCTTAAATGCCGCCGGGACTCAAGAGACCCAGTACTTC. The chain is built from TRBV5-1 and TRBJ2-5, with D possibly TRBD2 on 6 matching bases. Germline V gives CDR1 SGHRS, CDR2 YFSETQ. V gave up 2 bases and J gave up 2 bases, with 16 bases separating them. This CDR3 is built from 16 residues.

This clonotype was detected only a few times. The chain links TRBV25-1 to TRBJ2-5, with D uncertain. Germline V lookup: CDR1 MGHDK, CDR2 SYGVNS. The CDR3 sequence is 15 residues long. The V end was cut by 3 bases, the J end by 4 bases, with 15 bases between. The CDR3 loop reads CASSEAGTGRETQYF. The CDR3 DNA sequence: TGTGCCAGCAGTGAGGCAGGAACTGGGCGAGAGACCCAGTACTTC.

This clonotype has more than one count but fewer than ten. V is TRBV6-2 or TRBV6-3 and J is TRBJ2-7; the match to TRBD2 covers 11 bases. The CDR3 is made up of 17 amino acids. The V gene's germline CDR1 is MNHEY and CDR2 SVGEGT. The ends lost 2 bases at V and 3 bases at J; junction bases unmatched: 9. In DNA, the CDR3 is TGTGCCAGCAGTTACCCTTCCCCGGGACTAGCGGTCTACGAGCAGTACTTC. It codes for CASSYPSPGLAVYEQYF.

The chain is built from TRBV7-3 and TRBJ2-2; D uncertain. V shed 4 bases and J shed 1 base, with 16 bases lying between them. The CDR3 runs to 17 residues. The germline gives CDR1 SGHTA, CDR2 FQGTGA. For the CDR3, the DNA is TGTGCCAGCAGCTCTCTATCTGTGGGTGTGAACACCGGGGAGCTGTTTTTT. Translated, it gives CASSSLSVGVNTGELFF. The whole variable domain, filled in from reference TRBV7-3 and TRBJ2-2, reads GAGVSQTPSNKVTEKGKYVELRCDPISGHTALYWYRQSLGQGPEFLIYFQGTGAADDSGLPNDRFFAVRPEGSVSTLKIQRTERGDSAVYLCASSSLSVGVNTGELFFGEGSRLTVL.

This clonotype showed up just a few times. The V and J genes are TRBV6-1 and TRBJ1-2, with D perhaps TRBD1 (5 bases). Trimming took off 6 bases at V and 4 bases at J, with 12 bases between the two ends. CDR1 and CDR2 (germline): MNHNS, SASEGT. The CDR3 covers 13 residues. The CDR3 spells CASSTGPSYGYTF. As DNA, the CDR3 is TGTGCCAGCAGCACGGGACCGAGCTATGGCTACACCTTC.